These 14 T cell receptor beta chains originate from one sample sequenced in a study of identical twins. One entry per CDR3 protein, called by TCRdb with MiXCR from the 5' RACE reads. Found here are a few hundred thousand distinct CDR3 sequences, under 9.5% of them singletons; the top ten hold less than 2.5%. The sample was also reused in another study, on yellow fever vaccine responses in identical twins.

Sample: memory (CD45RO+) T cells sorted from blood. These TCRs come from a woman between 18 and 29 years old in good health.

V usage is TRBV7-3 and J usage is TRBJ1-2; maybe TRBD1 (6 bases). The V gene lost 5 bases and the J gene lost 5 bases, with 18 bases spanning the gap. CDR1 and CDR2 (germline): SGHTA, FQGTGA. The CDR3 contains 15 residues. The CDR3 is CASSPTGTLSYGYTF. Here the CDR3 DNA reads TGTGCCAGCAGCCCCACCGGGACACTCTCATATGGCTACACCTTC.

J is TRBJ2-1 and V is TRBV20-1; 12 nucleotides align to TRBD2. J lost 6 bases, V lost 4 bases, and 10 bases had no gene match. There are 16 residues in the CDR3. Per germline, CDR1 DFQATT and CDR2 SNEGSKA (reference sequence). The DNA for the CDR3 is TGCAGTGCTATCCGACCTCCGGGACTAGCGGGCAATGAGCAGTTCTTC. Protein sequence: CSAIRPPGLAGNEQFF.

The rearrangement links TRBV28 to TRBJ2-3, with TRBD2 matching 8 bases. The CDR3 spans 17 residues. J lost 0 bases, V lost 8 bases, and 13 bases had no gene match. CDR1 is MDHEN, CDR2 SYDVKM, per germline. The CDR3 here is CASAGRIAGKSTDTQYF. CDR3 coding DNA: TGTGCCAGCGCGGGTCGTATAGCGGGGAAGAGCACAGATACGCAGTATTTT.

The table lists this clonotype with a few counts. The chain combines TRBV2 with TRBJ1-1; TRBD1 is a possible D gene (6 bases). V was pared by 7 bases and J by 5 bases, with 14 bases between. There are 13 residues in the CDR3. CDR1 SNHLY and CDR2 FYNNEI come from the germline V gene. In DNA, the CDR3 is TGTGCCAGCATCGATGGGGGGCCGACTGAAGCTTTCTTT. Amino acid sequence: CASIDGGPTEAFF.

The table lists this clonotype with many counts. The CDR3 coding sequence is TGCAGTGCTAGAGATCTTAGGGGCGCGGGCTACAATGAGCAGTTCTTC. Translation gives CSARDLRGAGYNEQFF. The chain links TRBV20-1 to TRBJ2-1; D may correspond to TRBD1 or TRBD2 (5 bases each). The length of the CDR3 is 16 residues. The germline V and J ends were trimmed by 0 bases and 3 bases, with 15 bases remaining between them. Germline CDR1 is DFQATT and CDR2 is SNEGSKA (reference sequence).

In its sample, this clonotype was seen a few times. The V and J genes are TRBV6-1 and TRBJ1-5; no clear D. The CDR3 spans 13 residues. Trimming stripped 1 base from V and 11 bases from J, with 12 bases between. Looked up from germline, CDR1 is MNHNS and CDR2 is SASEGT. The CDR3 nucleotides read TGTGCCAGCAGTGAAGTGCCAGGAAGGGCCCAGCATTTT. Amino acid sequence: CASSEVPGRAQHF.

This clonotype was seen more than once but under ten times. The chain joins TRBV7-9 to TRBJ2-1, with 8 bases aligning to TRBD2. V shed 7 bases, J shed 1 base, and the junction held 9 bases outside the gene matches. CDR3 length: 16 amino acids. Germline V gene sequence: CDR1 SEHNR, CDR2 FQNEAQ (reference sequence). The CDR3 sequence: CASTTRGGPSYNEQFF. CDR3 in DNA: TGTGCCAGCACCACACGGGGGGGCCCATCCTACAATGAGCAGTTCTTC.

This clonotype appeared many times. The chain is built from TRBV12-3 or TRBV12-4 and TRBJ1-2; TRBD1 is a possible D gene (5 bases). This CDR3 contains 16 residues. Trimming stripped 0 bases from V and 4 bases from J, with 15 bases between. The CDR3 DNA reads TGTGCCAGCAGTTTAGCGCCGACGGGGGGACCCTATGGCTACACCTTC. Translating gives CASSLAPTGGPYGYTF.

The chain recombines TRBV6-1 with TRBJ2-2, with D perhaps matching TRBD1 (6 bases). The CDR3 spans 14 residues. Trimming left V 6 bases short and J 5 bases short, with 13 bases between. Germline CDR1 is MNHNS and CDR2 is SASEGT. In DNA form, the CDR3 reads TGTGCCAGCAGGGCCAGGGGTGGAACCGGGGAGCTGTTTTTT. Its protein product is CASRARGGTGELFF.

This clonotype was counted many times. The chain carries TRBV28 and TRBJ2-2, with D unresolved. Trimming took 8 bases from V and 4 from J, leaving 5 bases between them. The CDR3 spans 11 residues. CDR1 and CDR2 (germline): MDHEN, SYDVKM. The CDR3 DNA sequence: TGTGCCAGCGGGCGCACCGGGGAGCTGTTTTTT. It codes for CASGRTGELFF.

The chain links TRBV12-3 or TRBV12-4 to TRBJ1-1; D is ambiguous. Trimming pared 10 bases from V and 4 bases from J, leaving 13 bases between. This CDR3 is 12 amino acids long. DNA of the CDR3: TGTGCCACCAAGAAGGTTATCACTGAAGCTTTCTTT. It is translated as CATKKVITEAFF.

This clonotype was seen only a few times. V and J are TRBV10-1 and TRBJ2-7; D is perhaps TRBD2 (5 bases). Germline V gene lookup returns CDR1 WNHNN and CDR2 SYGVQD (reference sequence). The CDR3 is 14 amino acids. The V end was cut by 8 bases, the J end by 7 bases, with 21 bases between. The CDR3 nucleotides read TGCGCCAGCTCCATCCGGGTCGGCTCGGGAGAGCAGTACTTC. Its translation: CASSIRVGSGEQYF.

This clonotype occurred a few times. The chain carries TRBV4-1 and TRBJ2-7; D gene uncertain. V lost 1 base and J lost 3, with 7 bases in between. CDR1 is MGHRA and CDR2 is YSYEKL in the germline V gene. The CDR3 length is 13 residues. CDR3 residues: CASSQVGGYEQYF. In nucleotides, the CDR3 is TGCGCCAGCAGCCAAGTTGGCGGCTACGAGCAGTACTTC.

There are many counts of this clonotype. This sequence joins TRBV6-1 and TRBJ2-1, with 8 nucleotides matching TRBD1. The CDR3 is 15 residues long. Germline V gene data show CDR1 as MNHNS and CDR2 as SASEGT. The junction had 4 bases not matched to a gene; V was cut back by 6 bases and J by 0 bases. This CDR3 reads CASRGGQDSYNEQFF. In nucleotides, the CDR3 is TGTGCCAGCAGAGGGGGACAGGACTCCTACAATGAGCAGTTCTTC.